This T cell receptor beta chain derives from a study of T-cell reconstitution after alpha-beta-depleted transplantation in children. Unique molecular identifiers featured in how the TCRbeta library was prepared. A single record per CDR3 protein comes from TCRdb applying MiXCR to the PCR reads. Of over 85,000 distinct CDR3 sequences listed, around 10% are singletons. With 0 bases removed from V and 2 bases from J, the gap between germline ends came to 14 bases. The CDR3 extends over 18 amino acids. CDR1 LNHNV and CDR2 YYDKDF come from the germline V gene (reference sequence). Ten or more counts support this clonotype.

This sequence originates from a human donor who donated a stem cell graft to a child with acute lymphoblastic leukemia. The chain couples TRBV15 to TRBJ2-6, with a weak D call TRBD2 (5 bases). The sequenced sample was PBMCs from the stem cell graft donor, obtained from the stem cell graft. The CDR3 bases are TGTGCCACCAGCAGAGATGCGGGCGTAACCCCTGGGGCCAACGTCCTGACTTTC. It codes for CATSRDAGVTPGANVLTF.